This T cell receptor beta chain was recovered during a study of T-cell reconstitution after alpha-beta-depleted transplantation in children. Study-level points and caveats: Diversity and T-cell counts at one year after transplant derived mostly from new T cells. Day-60 TCRbeta diversity that was high in some patients was derived from surviving recipient T cells and thymic progenitors. About two months after transplant, alpha-beta T cells reportedly came from several hundred expanded graft clones.

A remark on this clonotype: The antigen remains unidentified.

V dropped 2 bases and J dropped 7; count of bases not matched to a gene: 2. The CDR3 spans 13 residues. Germline V gene lookup returns CDR1 MDHEN and CDR2 SYDVKM. Preparation of the TCRbeta library was carried out with unique molecular identifiers. TCRdb re-called the PCR reads through MiXCR, storing one row per CDR3 protein. The sample shows some 100,000 distinct CDR3 sequences, 20% to 30% of them seen only once. The source of this sequence is a boy between 2 and 10 years old with acute lymphoblastic leukemia, due to receive a stem cell transplant. This specimen consisted of PBMCs, obtained before TCRalphabeta/CD19-depleted stem cell transplant. The rearrangement links TRBV28 to TRBJ1-5; TRBD1 matches 7 bases. The CDR3 protein is CASSLEGAQPQHF. The DNA of the CDR3 is TGTGCCAGCAGTTTAGAGGGGGCCCAGCCCCAGCATTTT. Based on the CDR3 plus reference TRBV28 and TRBJ1-5, the full variable domain is DVKVTQSSRYLVKRTGEKVFLECVQDMDHENMFWYRQDPGLGLRLIYFSYDVKMKEKGDIPEGYSVSREKKERFSLILESASTNQTSMYLCASSLEGAQPQHFGDGTRLSIL.